The next 23 T cell receptor beta chains were all read from a single sample in a study of T cells expressing NK-cell markers. No DNA is given; TCRdb re-called the 5' RACE reads and lists each CDR3 protein once. The sample includes about 460,000 distinct CDR3 sequences. Sequencing used blood T cells: a sorted CD56 or NKG2C T cell subset, CD4+ or CD8+ T cells, or bulk PBMC T cells (not recorded which). All receptors derive from a woman aged 45-65 years in good health.

The chain has TRBV20-1 and TRBJ1-1; TCRdb names TRBD1, which stays unverified in the absence of DNA. Germline CDR1 and CDR2: DFQATT and SNEGSKA (reference sequence). The CDR3 runs 17 residues. The CDR3 sequence: CSARREQGSGWNTEAFF.

J is TRBJ2-1 and V is TRBV7-2; the TCRdb call, TRBD2, lacks DNA for checking. The CDR3 runs 16 residues. Per germline, CDR1 SGHTA and CDR2 FQGNSA. CDR3 amino acids: CASSLSSASLQDEQFF. Complete variable domain (other parts from reference TRBV7-2 and TRBJ2-1): GAGVSQSPSNKVTEKGKDVELRCDPISGHTALYWYRQSLGQGLEFLIYFQGNSAPDKSGLPSDRFSAERTGGSVSTLTIQRTQQEDSAVYLCASSLSSASLQDEQFFGPGTRLTVL.

This chain links TRBV2 with TRBJ2-6. The CDR3 has 14 amino acids. The V gene's germline CDR1 is SNHLY and CDR2 FYNNEI. The CDR3 sequence: CASSTSSGANVLTF.

The J gene is TRBJ2-6, the V gene TRBV27; absent DNA, TCRdb's TRBD2 call cannot be checked. CDR1 MNHEY and CDR2 SMNVEV come from the germline V gene (reference sequence). The CDR3 loop spans 18 amino acids. The CDR3 sequence is CASSFAIGQGSGANVLTF.

The chain joins TRBV19 to TRBJ1-1. CDR1 and CDR2 from the germline V gene are LNHDA and SQIVND (reference sequence). This CDR3 contains 14 residues. The CDR3 loop is CASSFGPTQTEAFF.

The rearrangement joins TRBV12-3 or TRBV12-4 to TRBJ1-5. This CDR3 comprises 11 residues. Here the CDR3 reads CASSVGQPQHF.

This CDR3 reads CASSRGSPYEQYF. The rearrangement joins TRBV14 to TRBJ2-7. The germline V gene has CDR1 SGHDN and CDR2 FVKESK. The CDR3 is made up of 13 amino acids.

The V gene is TRBV10-3, the J gene TRBJ2-7. The CDR3 is 14 residues long. Germline CDR1 and CDR2: ENHRY and SYGVKD. CDR3 loop: CAISETWVGYEQYF.

The gene calls are TRBV6-5 and TRBJ2-5. Germline-derived CDR1 and CDR2 are MNHEY and SVGAGI. This CDR3 contains 15 residues. This CDR3 reads CASSYSELLQETQYF.

This chain uses TRBV5-4 with TRBJ1-1; there is no DNA to check the TCRdb D call of TRBD1. There are 13 residues in the CDR3. Germline lookup yields CDR1 SGHNT and CDR2 YYREEE (reference sequence). CDR3 residues: CASSLQGVVEAFF. The whole variable domain, remainder taken from reference TRBV5-4 and TRBJ1-1, is ETGVTQSPTHLIKTRGQQVTLRCSSQSGHNTVSWYQQALGQGPQFIFQYYREEENGRGNFPPRFSGLQFPNYSSELNVNALELDDSALYLCASSLQGVVEAFFGQGTRLTVV.

This sequence joins TRBV7-2 and TRBJ2-7; TCRdb reports TRBD1, a call that lacks DNA to check it against. The CDR3 runs 15 residues. Per germline, CDR1 SGHTA and CDR2 FQGNSA. CDR3 sequence: CASSPRPGYSYEQYF. Using reference TRBV7-2 and TRBJ2-7 for the parts outside the CDR3, the full variable domain is GAGVSQSPSNKVTEKGKDVELRCDPISGHTALYWYRQSLGQGLEFLIYFQGNSAPDKSGLPSDRFSAERTGGSVSTLTIQRTQQEDSAVYLCASSPRPGYSYEQYFGPGTRLTVT.

The chain combines TRBV11-2 with TRBJ1-1. This CDR3 is 12 amino acids long. Germline CDR1 and CDR2: SGHAT and FQNNGV. The CDR3 here is CASSRTRPEAFF.

The J gene is TRBJ2-1, the V gene TRBV6-6; as DNA is missing, the TRBD1 call by TCRdb cannot be tested. The CDR3 runs 14 residues. Germline V gene sequence: CDR1 MNHNY, CDR2 SVGAGI (reference sequence). CDR3: CASKRGGERGEQFF.

The genes are TRBV20-1 and TRBJ2-3; TCRdb returns TRBD2, unconfirmable since there is no DNA. This CDR3 is built from 16 residues. The germline V gene has CDR1 DFQATT and CDR2 SNEGSKA (reference sequence). The CDR3 is CSARIGGSRITDTQYF.

The V and J genes are TRBV24-1 and TRBJ2-5; TCRdb calls TRBD1, which cannot be checked without DNA. This CDR3 is 15 amino acids long. From germline, CDR1 is KGHDR and CDR2 SFDVKD. CDR3 sequence: CATSGPGQGQETQYF.

The chain couples TRBV10-3 to TRBJ2-1; TCRdb returns TRBD1, unconfirmable since there is no DNA. Germline V CDR1 and CDR2: ENHRY, SYGVKD. This CDR3 has 12 residues. CDR3 residues: CATRGGINEQFF.

The V gene is TRBV12-3 or TRBV12-4, the J gene TRBJ2-1; TCRdb selects TRBD1, and the lack of DNA leaves this call unchecked. The CDR3 runs to 14 residues. The CDR3 reads CASSPISGVIDQFF.

The chain couples TRBV25-1 to TRBJ2-1; TCRdb outputs TRBD2, but without DNA this stays unchecked. The germline V gene encodes CDR1 MGHDK and CDR2 SYGVNS. The CDR3 length is 15 residues. The chain's CDR3 is CASSGELAGGSEQFF. Based on the CDR3 plus reference TRBV25-1 and TRBJ2-1, the full variable domain is EADIYQTPRYLVIGTGKKITLECSQTMGHDKMYWYQQDPGMELHLIHYSYGVNSTEKGDLSSESTVSRIRTEHFPLTLESARPSHTSQYLCASSGELAGGSEQFFGPGTRLTVL.

J is TRBJ2-7 and V is TRBV12-3 or TRBV12-4; the D call of TRBD1 rests on TCRdb alone, since no DNA is present to check it. This CDR3 comprises 13 residues. The CDR3 protein is CASSVRGLYEQYF.

The chain carries TRBV20-1 and TRBJ2-3; TCRdb outputs TRBD1, but without DNA this stays unchecked. The CDR3 extends over 14 amino acids. The germline V gene has CDR1 DFQATT and CDR2 SNEGSKA (reference sequence). CDR3 in amino acids: CSANPLTPRDTQYF.

The rearrangement joins TRBV24-1 to TRBJ2-5; TCRdb indicates TRBD2, and absent DNA this call remains unverified. Per germline, CDR1 KGHDR and CDR2 SFDVKD. The CDR3 contains 16 residues. This chain's CDR3 is CATSDPLAGGQETQYF.

The CDR3 reads CASGVAGVQNIQYF. This chain joins TRBV13 and TRBJ2-4; checking the TCRdb D call of TRBD2 is not possible without DNA. Germline values: CDR1 PRHDT, CDR2 FYEKMQ (reference sequence). CDR3 length: 14 amino acids.

The chain links TRBV12-3 or TRBV12-4 to TRBJ1-5; as DNA is missing, the TRBD1 call by TCRdb cannot be tested. CDR3 length: 15 residues. CDR3 protein: CASSSTSGGLGRQHF.